These 18 T cell receptor beta chains came from one sample sequenced in a study of control samples from healthy donors and cancer patients. The method was immunoSEQ multiplex PCR; TCRdb's version includes in-frame clones alone and lacks a portion of them. The sample shows about 180,000 clones, 90% to 95% of them seen only once. Sequences were obtained from blood. All receptors come from a man aged 30-40 years in good health.

The rearrangement links TRBV12-5 to TRBJ1-2, with D maybe TRBD1 (5 bases). CDR3 length: 15 residues. Trimming removed 1 base at V and 4 bases at J, with 13 bases between. CDR1 and CDR2 from the germline V gene are LGHNT and FRNRAP. The CDR3 DNA reads as TGTGCTAGTGGTTTGGCCCTCGACAGAGGCTATGGCTACACCTTC. It encodes CASGLALDRGYGYTF.

The genes are TRBV11-3 and TRBJ1-3, with D uncertain. The V gene lost 5 bases and the J gene lost 4 bases, with 9 bases spanning the gap. There are 13 residues in the CDR3. CDR1 is SGHNT, CDR2 YENEEA, per germline. As DNA, the CDR3 is TGTGCCAGCAGCCATCGTTCGGGAAACACCATATATTTT. As protein: CASSHRSGNTIYF.

Points on this clone: Other DNA sequences of this sample code for an identical CDR3. This chain uses TRBV18 with TRBJ2-2; D ambiguous. Germline V lookup: CDR1 KGHSH, CDR2 LQKENI. The ends were cut back, 0 bases at V and 1 base at J, with 3 bases in the middle. The CDR3 sequence is 14 residues long. The CDR3 coding sequence is TGTGCCAGCTCACCACCGGGGAACACCGGGGAGCTGTTTTTT. This encodes CASSPPGNTGELFF.

J is TRBJ2-1 and V is TRBV27, with TRBD2 identical over 9 bases. V lost 4 bases and J lost 4; bases outside the gene matches: 11. The CDR3 covers 17 residues. Germline V lookup: CDR1 MNHEY, CDR2 SMNVEV (reference sequence). In nucleotides, the CDR3 is TGTGCCAGCAGTTCTCTCCCAGGGACTAGCAAGTACAATGAGCAGTTCTTC. Protein: CASSSLPGTSKYNEQFF.

V and J are TRBV9 and TRBJ2-1; 8 bases are a match to TRBD2. Germline V gene lookup returns CDR1 SGDLS and CDR2 YYNGEE. The CDR3 covers 16 residues. V lost 3 bases and J lost 1; bases outside the gene matches: 6. CDR3 sequence: CASSEDLAGSYNEQFF. The CDR3 DNA follows: TGTGCCAGCAGCGAAGACCTAGCGGGTTCCTACAATGAGCAGTTCTTC. Combining the CDR3 with reference TRBV9 and TRBJ2-1 gives the whole variable domain DSGVTQTPKHLITATGQRVTLRCSPRSGDLSVYWYQQSLDQGLQFLIQYYNGEERAKGNILERFSAQQFPDLHSELNLSSLELGDSALYFCASSEDLAGSYNEQFFGPGTRLTVL.

DNA of the CDR3: TGTGCCAGCTCACCACCGGCCGGGGGGAGCGCAGATACGCAGTATTTT. Encoded protein: CASSPPAGGSADTQYF. The J gene is TRBJ2-3, the V gene TRBV18; TRBD2 agrees at 7 bases. Germline-derived CDR1 and CDR2 are KGHSH and LQKENI. The CDR3 loop spans 16 amino acids. V trimming: 0 bases; J trimming: 4 bases; junction bases outside the gene matches: 7.

CDR3 in amino acids: CASTPLGDRENTEAFF. The CDR3 coding sequence is TGTGCCAGTACTCCCTTGGGGGACAGGGAAAACACTGAAGCTTTCTTT. This chain uses TRBV19 with TRBJ1-1; 9 nucleotides line up with TRBD1. This CDR3 is 16 amino acids long. V shed 7 bases, J shed 2 bases, and the junction held 11 bases outside the gene matches. The germline gives CDR1 LNHDA, CDR2 SQIVND (reference sequence).

The chain employs TRBV7-6 and TRBJ1-3, with 8 bases aligning to TRBD1. The germline V gene encodes CDR1 SGHVS and CDR2 FNYEAQ. The CDR3 is 15 residues long. V was clipped by 4 bases and J by 6 bases; unmatched bases: 8. This chain's CDR3 is CASSSRQGSLNTIYF. CDR3 sequence (DNA): TGTGCCAGCAGCTCACGACAGGGGTCCCTAAACACCATATATTTT.

The chain recombines TRBV5-5 with TRBJ1-1; unclear D gene. The CDR3 extends over 12 amino acids. Germline V CDR1 and CDR2: SGHKS, YYEKEE (reference sequence). Deletions cut 4 bases from V and 5 bases from J, with 9 bases between. The CDR3 sequence: CASSTQRTEAFF. CDR3 DNA: TGTGCCAGCAGCACCCAGAGAACTGAAGCTTTCTTT.

This rearrangement joins TRBV14 to TRBJ2-1; a weak D match, TRBD1 (6 bases). V lost 3 bases and J 4 bases, leaving 10 bases between the germline ends. Germline CDR1 SGHDN, CDR2 FVKESK. The CDR3 sequence is 14 residues long. The CDR3 here is CASSQIDRYNEQFF. The CDR3 DNA follows: TGTGCCAGCAGCCAGATTGACAGGTACAATGAGCAGTTCTTC.

This chain connects TRBV28 to TRBJ2-1; 11 positions match TRBD1. Looked up from germline, CDR1 is MDHEN and CDR2 is SYDVKM. With 5 bases clipped from V and 5 bases from J, the junction kept 17 bases outside the gene matches. The CDR3 loop spans 19 amino acids. As DNA, the CDR3 is TGTGCCAGCAGTACAGGACAGGGGGCATGGACTTCAGGGGACAATGAGCAGTTCTTC. It encodes CASSTGQGAWTSGDNEQFF.

The chain combines TRBV30 with TRBJ2-7; 8 nucleotides line up with TRBD1. The germline V gene encodes CDR1 GTSNPN and CDR2 SVGIG (reference sequence). Losses at the gene ends were 0 bases for V and 2 bases for J; bases not matched to a gene: 9. The CDR3 consists of 16 residues. The CDR3 coding sequence is TGTGCCTGGAGTGTACCCCGGACAGGGCTAACCTACGAGCAGTACTTC. Translating gives CAWSVPRTGLTYEQYF.

The J gene is TRBJ1-3, the V gene TRBV4-2, with 11 bases lining up with TRBD1. The V segment lost 4 bases and the J segment 0 bases; nucleotides outside the gene matches: 5. The CDR3 is 17 amino acids. Germline V gives CDR1 LGHNA, CDR2 YNFKEQ. CDR3 nucleotides: TGTGCCAGCAGCCCGGACAGGGGGCTTATCTCTGGAAACACCATATATTTT. This sequence encodes CASSPDRGLISGNTIYF.

The genes are TRBV6-1 and TRBJ1-5; weak D call: TRBD1 (5 bases). The ends were cut back, 4 bases at V and 0 bases at J, with 13 bases in the middle. CDR1 and CDR2 from the germline V gene are MNHNS and SASEGT. The CDR3 spans 16 residues. The CDR3 is CASSAWGLDSNQPQHF. CDR3 DNA sequence: TGTGCCAGCAGTGCTTGGGGGTTAGATAGCAATCAGCCCCAGCATTTT.

The rearrangement joins TRBV9 to TRBJ1-2; 10 bases fit TRBD1. The CDR3 spans 15 residues. Unmatched junction bases numbered 9, after V lost 3 bases and J lost 7 bases. Per germline, CDR1 SGDLS and CDR2 YYNGEE. The DNA of the CDR3 is TGTGCCAGCAGCGCCGGGGACAGGGGCCTTAGTGGCTACACCTTC. It codes for CASSAGDRGLSGYTF.

The genes are TRBV28 and TRBJ2-5, with D possibly TRBD2 on 6 matching bases. CDR3 size: 13 residues. The germline V gene has CDR1 MDHEN and CDR2 SYDVKM. With 9 bases removed from V and 3 bases from J, the gap between germline ends came to 14 bases. The CDR3 nucleotides are TGTGCCAGTAGCAGCGGGCGAGAAGAGACCCAGTACTTC. Translation gives CASSSGREETQYF.

This rearrangement joins TRBV7-2 to TRBJ2-1; maybe TRBD1 (5 bases). CDR1 SGHTA and CDR2 FQGNSA come from the germline V gene. Trimming left V 1 base short and J 6 bases short, with 13 bases between. This CDR3 has 15 residues. CDR3 loop: CASSLGQGSVNEQFF. The CDR3 nucleotides read TGTGCCAGCAGCTTAGGGCAGGGTTCGGTCAATGAGCAGTTCTTC.

This chain uses TRBV10-3 with TRBJ2-2; 11 positions match TRBD1. V was clipped by 6 bases and J by 5 bases; unmatched bases: 5. The CDR3 runs 15 residues. Germline CDR1 is ENHRY and CDR2 is SYGVKD. The CDR3 sequence is CAIRGTGGGTGELFF. The CDR3 DNA follows: TGTGCCATCAGGGGGACAGGGGGGGGAACCGGGGAGCTGTTTTTT.